Listed below are T cell receptor beta chains from one sample, sequenced in a study of OX40 agonist ivuxolimab in advanced cancers. TCRdb's copy holds only in-frame clones and misses some; the assay was immunoSEQ multiplex PCR. This sample has about 73,000 clones, with roughly nine tenths found just once. Sample: CD4+ or CD8+ T cells sorted from blood, taken in a trial of the OX40 agonist ivuxolimab. Every receptor here comes from an adult with an advanced solid tumor such as melanoma, head and neck, liver or kidney cancer. Both conserved end residues are part of each CDR3. A D gene is named only where the DNA matches it firmly. Size tells how often a clone was seen (once, few, many) or the class of an expanded clone, and some rows leave it out.

>TRBD1|TRBV19|-|TRBJ1-4
TGTGCCAGTAGGCCGGGACAGTCGAATGAAAAACTGTTTTTT
CASRPGQSNEKLFF
>-|TRBV5-1|-|TRBJ1-4
TGCGCCAGCAGCTTGACGACCGGACTGGGTGAAAAACTGTTTTTT
CASSLTTGLGEKLFF
>-|TRBV5-4|-|TRBJ1-1
TGTGCCAGCAGCTTATCCAGGGTGAACACTGAAGCTTTCTTT
CASSLSRVNTEAFF
>-|TRBV25-1|-|TRBJ2-2
TGTGCCAGCAAAGTCAGGGGGAACACCGGGGAGCTGTTTTTT
CASKVRGNTGELFF
>TRBD1|TRBV6-1|-|TRBJ1-2
TGTGCCAACTCGGGACAGTATAACTATGGCTACACCTTC
CANSGQYNYGYTF
>-|TRBV7-9|once|TRBJ1-1
TGTGCCAGCAGCCCTCTACAAAGGGCGAGCACTGAAGCTTTCTTT
CASSPLQRASTEAFF
>-|TRBV10-3|-|TRBJ1-1
TGTGCCATCAGTGAGTCCAAGGGGGGGAACACTGAAGCTTTCTTT
CAISESKGGNTEAFF
>TRBD1|TRBV7-9|-|TRBJ1-2
TGTGCCAGCAGCTTCGCGGGACAGTTTGATGGCTACACCTTC
CASSFAGQFDGYTF
>TRBD1|TRBV10-1|-|TRBJ2-7
TGCGCCAGCAGTGAGTACAGGGAGACAGGGTCCCACGAGCAGTACTTC
CASSEYRETGSHEQYF
>-|TRBV7-9|-|TRBJ1-4
TGTGCCAGCAGCTTAGGGGCTAATGAAAAACTGTTTTTT
CASSLGANEKLFF
>TRBD2|TRBV4-3|-|TRBJ2-5
TGCGCCAGCAGCCAAGAACGCCTAGCGGGGGCAGAGACCCAGTACTTC
CASSQERLAGAETQYF
>-|TRBV21-1|once|TRBJ2-1
TGTGCCAGCAGCAAAGTCCGGACTAGCGGGGCGGACAATGAGCAGTTCTTC
CASSKVRTSGADNEQFF
>-|TRBV19|-|TRBJ2-7
TGTGCCACCTTGGGGCCTTCCTACGAGCAGTACTTC
CATLGPSYEQYF
>-|TRBV7-6|-|TRBJ2-7
TGTGCCAGCAGCCCTAATCTAATCTACGAGCAGTACTTC
CASSPNLIYEQYF
>TRBD2|TRBV13|-|TRBJ2-7
TGTGCCAGCAGCGCGACGTGGACAACGCCGGGACTAGCGGGGGGGCCCCTCGAGCAGTACTTC
CASSATWTTPGLAGGPLEQYF
>-|TRBV6-5|-|TRBJ2-7
TGTGCCAGCTCCCCCGGCGTTGACCCGTTCTACGAGCAGTACTTC
CASSPGVDPFYEQYF
>-|TRBV27|-|TRBJ2-7
TGTGCCAGCAGTCCTGCGCTTGGGGGCGGAGAGCAGTACTTC
CASSPALGGGEQYF
>-|TRBV7-3|-|TRBJ1-2
TGTGCCAGCAGCTTAACGGGGGGAGTCGGCTATGGCTACACCTTC
CASSLTGGVGYGYTF
>-|TRBV4-1|-|TRBJ2-1
TGCGCCAGCAGAGGAGGGCTCAGATGGTTCTTC
CASRGGLRWFF
>-|TRBV30|-|TRBJ2-1
TGTGCCTGGACGGGACAAGCCCCCTACAATGAGCAGTTCTTC
CAWTGQAPYNEQFF
>-|TRBV6-5|once|TRBJ2-7
TGTGCCAGCAGTTACTCTCGGACAAATCTCTACGAGCAGTACTTC
CASSYSRTNLYEQYF
>-|TRBV14|-|TRBJ1-1
TGTGCCAGCAGCTATACCACCGGGACTGAAGCTTTCTTT
CASSYTTGTEAFF
>-|TRBV5-6|-|TRBJ1-2
TGTGCCAGCAGCCCTGGGGGAAATGGCTACACCTTC
CASSPGGNGYTF
>TRBD1|TRBV27|-|TRBJ1-2
TGTGCCAGCAGTTTTGGACAGGGAGACTGGTATGGCTACACCTTC
CASSFGQGDWYGYTF
>TRBD2|TRBV10-2|-|TRBJ2-2
TGCGCCAGCAGTGCCGGGACTACGAACACCGGGGAGCTGTTTTTT
CASSAGTTNTGELFF
>-|TRBV7-9|-|TRBJ2-5
TGTGCCAGCAACCCTCCCGAAAGAGAGACCCAGTACTTC
CASNPPERETQYF
>-|TRBV19|-|TRBJ2-1
TGTGCCAGTAATTCGGACTCGTCTTACCCCAATGAGCAGTTCTTC
CASNSDSSYPNEQFF
>TRBD1|TRBV6-1|-|TRBJ2-3
TGTGCCAGCAGTGATGACAGGGGCCCTACAGATACGCAGTATTTT
CASSDDRGPTDTQYF
>TRBD1|TRBV5-1|once|TRBJ2-7
TGCGCCAGCAGCTTGGGAGGGGGCGCCTCCTACGAGCAGTACTTC
CASSLGGGASYEQYF
>TRBD2|TRBV5-1|-|TRBJ2-7
TGCGCCAGCAGCCATCGACAAGCGGGGGGCTCCTACGAGCAGTACTTC
CASSHRQAGGSYEQYF
>-|TRBV6-5|-|TRBJ1-1
TGTGCCAGCAGTTTAGACAGCTCCTATACTGAAGCTTTCTTT
CASSLDSSYTEAFF
>-|TRBV27|-|TRBJ2-3
TGTGCCAGCAGTTTAGTGGTCCACGGGGATACGCAGTATTTT
CASSLVVHGDTQYF
>-|TRBV11-2|once|TRBJ2-7
TGTGCCAGCAGCTTAGGGCTAAATGAGTACGAGCAGTACTTC
CASSLGLNEYEQYF
>TRBD2|TRBV10-2|-|TRBJ2-7
TGCGCCAGCTCCAGCGGGGGGACCTACGAGCAGTACTTC
CASSSGGTYEQYF
>TRBD2|TRBV19|-|TRBJ2-3
TGTGCCAGTAGCCTAGCGGGGGTGACAGATACGCAGTATTTT
CASSLAGVTDTQYF
>-|TRBV13|few|TRBJ1-2
TGTGCCAGCAGCTTAGGCCGTGATGGCTACACCTTC
CASSLGRDGYTF